This TCR beta chain is from a study of Ad26.COV2.S vaccination and SARS-CoV-2 variants. Background on the study: Vaccine-arm donor from the placebo-controlled COV1001 Ad26.COV2.S trial. Intramuscular Ad26.COV2.S doses were given once or twice, 56 days apart.

Produced via immunoSEQ multiplex PCR; TCRdb's table is partial and in-frame only. The table records 350,000 to 500,000 clones, 88% of them present only once. Sample treatment: some 19 received Ad26.COV2.S at low or high dose, single or two shots; 5 received placebo; per-sample allocation not given. Samples analyzed were those drawn on day 63 after the first vaccine or placebo injection. An Ad26 vector that expressed Wuhan-strain SARS-CoV-2 spike constituted the vaccine. Comments on this clone: Its antigen is unidentified.

After removal of 6 bases from V and 8 bases from J, the junction contained 6 bases not matched to a gene. Germline lookup yields CDR1 MNHEY and CDR2 SVGAGI. CDR3 length: 12 amino acids. Study-wide points: Vaccine recipients showed a spike-specific TCR breadth that was higher than in placebo recipients.

The chain combines TRBV6-5 with TRBJ1-1; 7 bases are shared with TRBD1. The receptor was isolated from a person between 18 and 59 years old who received the Ad26.COV2.S COVID-19 vaccine or a placebo. This specimen was peripheral blood, taken in a trial of Ad26.COV2.S vaccine versus placebo. In DNA, the CDR3 is TGTGCCAGCAGAAACAGGGGTTGGGAAGCTTTCTTT. It is translated as CASRNRGWEAFF.